This TCR beta chain emerged from a study of blood T cells in healthy people across ages. Findings and limits, study-wide: Roughly linearly, TCR beta diversity per million T cells fell as age increased.

V lost 6 bases, J lost 4 bases, and 4 bases stayed unmatched. The CDR3 spans 13 residues. The germline gives CDR1 MNHNS, CDR2 SASEGT. A second PCR of about 7 to 12 cycles used a sample-barcoded 5' primer and a J-beta primer mix. Each of the cDNA molecules was tagged by a template-switch adaptor with 12 random nucleotides. TCRdb recomputed calls from the 5' RACE reads with MiXCR, one row per CDR3 protein. The table includes 1.5 million to 2 million distinct CDR3 sequences, about 28% detected once. Isolated PBMCs totaled at least 6.5 million in each sample. This clonotype has at least ten counts. Its specificity is unknown.

Sequencing used blood. The receptor comes from a woman in her twenties or thirties in good health. The chain carries TRBV6-1 and TRBJ2-7; 9 nucleotides align to TRBD1. The CDR3 region has the DNA TGTGCCAGCAGCGGGACAGGGCTTTACGAGCAGTACTTC. Translating gives CASSGTGLYEQYF.